This TCR beta chain was found in a study of blood T cell repertoires in COVID-19. Study overall: Nucleic acid was either cDNA or gDNA, and it came from T cells, B-cell-depleted T cells, or PBMCs.

The authors' processing: Estimates of nucleated cell counts were drawn from the amplification of reference gene primers. Repertoires were generated with immunoSEQ multiplex PCR, while TCRdb's copy carries only in-frame clones and drops some. V and J calls and clone size are as listed in that table; D and trimming were resolved from the DNA. This table holds about 200,000 clones, 80% to 90% found once. This study enrolled people aged about 18 to 100 from about two dozen US geographic areas. People in the exposed group encountered a COVID-19 case within 2 weeks before entering the study. The CDR3 is 14 residues long. CDR1 and CDR2 from the germline V gene are MNHEY and SVGAGI. The trim removed 6 bases at V and 8 bases at J, leaving 12 bases unmatched.

The genes are TRBV6-5 and TRBJ1-2; 7 nucleotides agree with TRBD1. Sequenced material: PBMCs or T cells enriched from blood (not recorded which). This receptor was identified in a woman between 45 and 65 years old who had been exposed to COVID-19. In nucleotides, the CDR3 is TGTGCCAGCAGAAAAGACAGGGCTGGTGACGGCTACACCTTC. Translated: CASRKDRAGDGYTF.